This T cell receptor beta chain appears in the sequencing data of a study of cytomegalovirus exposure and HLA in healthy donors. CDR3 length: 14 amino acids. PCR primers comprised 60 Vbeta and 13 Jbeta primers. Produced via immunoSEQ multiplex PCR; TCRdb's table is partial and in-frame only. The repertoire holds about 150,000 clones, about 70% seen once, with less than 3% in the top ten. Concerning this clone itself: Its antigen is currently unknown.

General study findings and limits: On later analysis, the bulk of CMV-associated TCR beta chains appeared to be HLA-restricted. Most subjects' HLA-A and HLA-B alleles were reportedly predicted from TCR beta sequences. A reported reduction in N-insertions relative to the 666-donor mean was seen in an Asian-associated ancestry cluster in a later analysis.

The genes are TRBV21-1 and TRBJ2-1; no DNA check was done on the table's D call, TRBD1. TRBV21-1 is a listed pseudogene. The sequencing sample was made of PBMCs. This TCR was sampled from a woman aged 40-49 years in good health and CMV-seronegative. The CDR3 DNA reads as TGTGCCCCCGAGGGGGAAGGGTCCTACAATGAGCAGTTCTTC. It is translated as CAPEGEGSYNEQFF.